These 31 T cell receptor beta chains originate from one sample sequenced in a study of CD8+ T cells in alopecia areata. RNA extraction was followed by reverse transcription into cDNA, which acted as the sequencing template. TCRdb keeps only in-frame clones here, not all; method: immunoSEQ multiplex PCR. This table holds around 150,000 clones, 55% to 75% found once. Treatment meaning: oral pan-JAK inhibitor, 5-10 mg twice daily. The specimen was CD4+ T cells sorted from blood, collected at week 4, from a patient treated with tofacitinib. The receptors stem from a human donor with alopecia areata.

J is TRBJ1-4 and V is TRBV29-1, with D hard to call. Trimming stripped 1 base from V and 8 bases from J, with 8 bases between. Germline CDR1 reads SQVTM; CDR2 reads ANQGSEA. This CDR3 comprises 12 residues. For the CDR3, the DNA is TGCAGCGTTGAAGTTCGGGGAGAAAAACTGTTTTTT. Protein: CSVEVRGEKLFF. The full variable domain, its missing parts supplied by reference TRBV29-1 and TRBJ1-4, is SAVISQKPSRDICQRGTSLTIQCQVDSQVTMMFWYRQQPGQSLTLIATANQGSEATYESGFVIDKFPISRPNLTFSTLTVSNMSPEDSSIYLCSVEVRGEKLFFGSGTQLSVL.

This clone has only one observation. The chain links TRBV14 to TRBJ2-6, with D unresolved. Looked up from germline, CDR1 is SGHDN and CDR2 is FVKESK. The V end lost 6 bases, the J end lost 4 bases, and 7 bases lay between the germline ends. The CDR3 consists of 13 residues. The CDR3, as DNA: TGTGCCAGCAGTTACACGGGGGCCAACGTCCTGACTTTC. Its protein is CASSYTGANVLTF.

This clone has a single count. V and J are TRBV4-1 and TRBJ1-5; D gene uncertain. Looked up from germline, CDR1 is MGHRA and CDR2 is YSYEKL. The CDR3 is 16 residues long. V was clipped by 1 base and J by 4 bases, with 14 bases between them. CDR3 DNA: TGCGCCAGCAGCCAAGGCTCCGACACACTAAATCAGCCCCAGCATTTT. It codes for CASSQGSDTLNQPQHF.

This clone was detected a few times. V gene TRBV7-2 combines with J gene TRBJ2-1; 13 nucleotides align to TRBD2. Unmatched junction bases numbered 7, after V lost 4 bases and J lost 10 bases. From germline, CDR1 is SGHTA and CDR2 FQGNSA. The length of the CDR3 is 15 residues. Here the CDR3 DNA reads TGTGCCAGCAGCTCCACTAGCGGGGGGGCCGGGGAGCAGTTCTTC. The encoded protein is CASSSTSGGAGEQFF.

This clone was counted a few times. The rearrangement uses TRBV7-3 and TRBJ1-3, with TRBD1 matching 7 bases. Unmatched junction bases numbered 2, after V lost 5 bases and J lost 4 bases. CDR1 SGHTA and CDR2 FQGTGA come from the germline V gene. The CDR3 loop spans 13 amino acids. CDR3 sequence reads: CASSPGQGNTIYF. In DNA form, the CDR3 reads TGTGCCAGCAGCCCGGGACAGGGAAACACCATATATTTT.

V usage is TRBV29-1 and J usage is TRBJ1-1, with D uncertain. V lost 3 bases, J lost 2 bases, and 7 bases lay in between. This CDR3 has 12 amino acids. Germline CDR1 SQVTM, CDR2 ANQGSEA. The CDR3 DNA sequence: TGCAGCGTTGACAAATCTAACACTGAAGCTTTCTTT. It is translated as CSVDKSNTEAFF.

The chain has TRBV6-1 and TRBJ2-7; possible D gene TRBD1, 6 bases. Germline CDR1 MNHNS, CDR2 SASEGT. The CDR3 spans 16 residues. Trimming removed 1 base at V and 3 bases at J, with 16 bases between. The CDR3 region has the DNA TGTGCCAGCAGTGAAGTCAATAGCAGGGGTGGCTACGAGCAGTACTTC. This sequence encodes CASSEVNSRGGYEQYF.

This clone was seen only a few times. V is TRBV10-3 and J is TRBJ1-2, with 7 positions matching TRBD1. Germline V gene lookup returns CDR1 ENHRY and CDR2 SYGVKD. This CDR3 is 13 amino acids long. V trimming: 10 bases; J trimming: 4 bases; junction bases outside the gene matches: 9. The CDR3 here is CANAGQVGYGYTF. In nucleotides, the CDR3 is TGTGCCAACGCAGGACAGGTGGGCTATGGCTACACCTTC.

The chain employs TRBV4-3 and TRBJ1-3; D is possibly TRBD1 (5 bases). Germline-derived CDR1 and CDR2 are LGHNA and YSLEER. V shed 0 bases and J shed 4 bases, with 10 bases lying between them. This CDR3 has 15 amino acids. The CDR3 sequence is CASSQDTGRGNTIYF. CDR3 sequence (DNA): TGCGCCAGCAGCCAAGATACAGGAAGGGGAAACACCATATATTTT.

The V gene is TRBV30, the J gene TRBJ1-2, with 8 bases identical to TRBD1. The V gene end was trimmed by 1 base and the J gene end by 14 bases; junction bases not matched to a gene: 6. Looked up from germline, CDR1 is GTSNPN and CDR2 is SVGIG (reference sequence). The CDR3 covers 11 residues. In DNA, the CDR3 is TGTGCCTGGAGTGGACAGGGGAAGAGAACCTTC. Translation gives CAWSGQGKRTF.

The chain links TRBV5-1 to TRBJ1-1; TRBD1 matches 9 bases. The CDR3 runs to 15 residues. Germline V gives CDR1 SGHRS, CDR2 YFSETQ. The V gene end was trimmed by 4 bases and the J gene end by 5 bases; junction bases not matched to a gene: 9. This chain's CDR3 is CASSPRQGGRTEAFF. The CDR3 nucleotides are TGCGCCAGCAGCCCCAGACAGGGGGGTAGAACTGAAGCTTTCTTT.

The V gene is TRBV7-9, the J gene TRBJ2-2; D unresolved. The CDR3 consists of 12 residues. V was shortened by 1 base and J by 7 bases, with 4 bases between the two germline ends. Germline CDR1 reads SEHNR; CDR2 reads FQNEAQ (reference sequence). The CDR3 nucleotides are TGTGCCAGCAGCTTAGTAGGCGGGGAGCTGTTTTTT. This codes for CASSLVGGELFF.

The rearrangement joins TRBV9 to TRBJ2-1, with D possibly matching TRBD2 (7 bases). The CDR3 totals 16 residues. Looked up from germline, CDR1 is SGDLS and CDR2 is YYNGEE. V was cut by 0 bases and J by 0 bases, with 10 bases left in between. This CDR3 is CASSVGGGSSYNEQFF. Written as DNA, the CDR3 is TGTGCCAGCAGCGTAGGCGGGGGCAGCTCCTACAATGAGCAGTTCTTC.

The chain couples TRBV19 to TRBJ1-5; tentatively, D is TRBD1 (5 bases). V was shortened by 2 bases and J by 4 bases, with 9 bases between the two germline ends. Germline CDR1 is LNHDA and CDR2 is SQIVND (reference sequence). This CDR3 spans 14 amino acids. The DNA for the CDR3 is TGTGCCAGTAGTATAAGGGGACGGAATCAGCCCCAGCATTTT. Encoded protein: CASSIRGRNQPQHF.

The rearrangement uses TRBV27 and TRBJ2-5; 9 bases map to TRBD2. Losses at the gene ends were 0 bases for V and 5 bases for J; bases not matched to a gene: 7. This CDR3 has 16 residues. CDR1 and CDR2 (germline): MNHEY, SMNVEV (reference sequence). In nucleotides, the CDR3 is TGTGCCAGCAGTTTATCGAGTCGCGGGGGGGCGGAGACCCAGTACTTC. The encoded protein is CASSLSSRGGAETQYF.

This clone was recorded once. The chain couples TRBV7-9 to TRBJ1-5; D is unclear. The CDR3 has 14 residues. Trimming removed 4 bases at V and 2 bases at J, with 9 bases between. Looked up from germline, CDR1 is SEHNR and CDR2 is FQNEAQ (reference sequence). CDR3 region: CASSSRAGNQPQHF. The CDR3 nucleotides are TGTGCCAGCAGCTCCCGGGCCGGCAATCAGCCCCAGCATTTT.

The V gene is TRBV27, the J gene TRBJ2-3; perhaps TRBD1 as D (5 bases). This CDR3 is built from 20 residues. The ends were cut back, 5 bases at V and 0 bases at J, with 27 bases in the middle. Germline CDR1 is MNHEY and CDR2 is SMNVEV (reference sequence). The CDR3 here is CASSHQRGLGVGSSTDTQYF. The CDR3 nucleotides read TGTGCCAGCAGTCATCAACGAGGCTTAGGGGTGGGCTCTAGCACAGATACGCAGTATTTT.

The chain uses TRBV29-1 and TRBJ1-2; maybe TRBD1 (5 bases). V lost 3 bases and J 7 bases, leaving 9 bases between the germline ends. The CDR3 is made up of 11 amino acids. The V gene's germline CDR1 is SQVTM and CDR2 ANQGSEA. The CDR3 loop reads CSVDWGGGYTF. The CDR3 bases are TGCAGCGTTGATTGGGGGGGTGGCTACACCTTC.

J is TRBJ1-6 and V is TRBV6-5, with 7 bases lining up with TRBD1. Germline assignment: CDR1 MNHEY and CDR2 SVGAGI. V was pared by 7 bases and J by 7 bases, with 10 bases of the junction left unmatched. This CDR3 contains 15 residues. As DNA, the CDR3 is TGTGCCAGCAAATCACAGGGGAACGGGAATTCACCCCTCCACTTT. Translating it yields CASKSQGNGNSPLHF.

The chain is built from TRBV27 and TRBJ2-6; D call uncertain. Germline V CDR1 and CDR2: MNHEY, SMNVEV (reference sequence). This CDR3 has 13 amino acids. Deletions cut 3 bases from V and 2 bases from J, with 2 bases between. The CDR3 loop is CASSFAGANVLTF. The CDR3 nucleotides are TGTGCCAGCAGTTTTGCTGGGGCCAACGTCCTGACTTTC.

V and J are TRBV29-1 and TRBJ2-7; TRBD1 agrees at 9 bases. CDR1 SQVTM and CDR2 ANQGSEA come from the germline V gene. Trimming removed 7 bases from V and 6 bases from J; junction bases left unmatched: 13. This CDR3 has 14 amino acids. As DNA, the CDR3 is TGCAGCGCTTCTGCCATCGGACAGGGGAGCGAGCAGTACTTC. It yields the protein CSASAIGQGSEQYF.

The chain couples TRBV30 to TRBJ1-2; 9 bases are shared with TRBD1. The germline gives CDR1 GTSNPN, CDR2 SVGIG (reference sequence). The V segment lost 1 base and the J segment 5 bases; nucleotides outside the gene matches: 2. The CDR3 length is 13 residues. CDR3: CAWSADRGYGYTF. CDR3 in DNA: TGTGCCTGGAGTGCGGACAGGGGATATGGCTACACCTTC. The full variable domain, with the rest looked up from reference TRBV30 and TRBJ1-2, is SQTIHQWPATLVQPVGSPLSLECTVEGTSNPNLYWYRQAAGRGLQLLFYSVGIGQISSEVPQNLSASRPQDRQFILSSKKLLLSDSGFYLCAWSADRGYGYTFGSGTRLTVV.

The chain recombines TRBV30 with TRBJ2-7; TRBD1 matches 9 bases. Germline assignment: CDR1 GTSNPN and CDR2 SVGIG (reference sequence). The ends lost 0 bases at V and 6 bases at J; junction bases unmatched: 6. The CDR3 has 14 residues. The CDR3 coding sequence is TGTGCCTGGAGTGTATCTTCGGGACAGGGCGAGCAGTACTTC. Translated: CAWSVSSGQGEQYF.

V is TRBV29-1 and J is TRBJ2-1; 9 nucleotides agree with TRBD2. CDR1 is SQVTM, CDR2 ANQGSEA, per germline. This CDR3 is 12 amino acids long. Trimming at V came to 7 bases and at J to 9 bases, leaving 7 bases not matched to a gene. CDR3 in amino acids: CSARGGASEQFF. Here the CDR3 DNA reads TGCAGCGCACGCGGGGGGGCAAGTGAGCAGTTCTTC.

This clone was found once. The V and J genes are TRBV30 and TRBJ2-2; D unresolved. V gave up 0 bases and J gave up 1 base, with 12 bases separating them. Looked up from germline, CDR1 is GTSNPN and CDR2 is SVGIG (reference sequence). This CDR3 contains 16 residues. The CDR3 spells CAWSVAGRWNTGELFF. The CDR3 DNA sequence: TGTGCCTGGAGTGTAGCCGGGCGTTGGAACACCGGGGAGCTGTTTTTT.

This chain connects TRBV29-1 to TRBJ1-4; D remains unclear. The CDR3 covers 14 residues. Germline assignment: CDR1 SQVTM and CDR2 ANQGSEA. V gave up 6 bases and J gave up 0 bases, with 11 bases separating them. CDR3 sequence: CSVARDTTNEKLFF. CDR3 in DNA: TGCAGCGTGGCTCGAGATACAACTAATGAAAAACTGTTTTTT. Based on the CDR3 plus reference TRBV29-1 and TRBJ1-4, the full variable domain is SAVISQKPSRDICQRGTSLTIQCQVDSQVTMMFWYRQQPGQSLTLIATANQGSEATYESGFVIDKFPISRPNLTFSTLTVSNMSPEDSSIYLCSVARDTTNEKLFFGSGTQLSVL.

The rearrangement uses TRBV5-1 and TRBJ1-1; D unclear. The CDR3 is made up of 12 amino acids. The V end lost 0 bases, the J end lost 1 base, and 1 base lay between the germline ends. Germline CDR1 and CDR2: SGHRS and YFSETQ. The CDR3 here is CASSLANTEAFF. CDR3 nucleotides: TGCGCCAGCAGCTTGGCGAACACTGAAGCTTTCTTT.

The chain carries TRBV6-5 and TRBJ2-1; D unresolved. Germline CDR1 reads MNHEY; CDR2 reads SVGAGI. V shed 0 bases and J shed 6 bases, with 15 bases lying between them. This CDR3 is 16 amino acids long. CDR3 coding DNA: TGTGCCAGCAGTTACTCGCCCTTAAGAGAAAGCAATGAGCAGTTCTTC. It specifies CASSYSPLRESNEQFF.

This clone was counted only a few times. The chain has TRBV19 and TRBJ2-5; 7 bases align to TRBD2. CDR3 length: 16 residues. Looked up from germline, CDR1 is LNHDA and CDR2 is SQIVND (reference sequence). The V gene end was trimmed by 2 bases and the J gene end by 4 bases; junction bases not matched to a gene: 10. The CDR3 loop is CASSISKTSPGETQYF. CDR3 DNA: TGTGCCAGTAGTATATCCAAGACTAGCCCTGGAGAGACCCAGTACTTC.

CDR3 residues: CASSVGGTDYEQYF. In DNA, the CDR3 is TGTGCCAGCAGCGTAGGGGGGACAGACTACGAGCAGTACTTC. V gene TRBV9 combines with J gene TRBJ2-7; 7 nucleotides align to TRBD1. CDR1 and CDR2 (germline): SGDLS, YYNGEE. The CDR3 runs to 14 residues. The V gene end was trimmed by 0 bases and the J gene end by 3 bases; junction bases not matched to a gene: 3.

This clone was seen ten or more times. This sequence joins TRBV18 and TRBJ1-1; no clear D gene. The CDR3 extends over 14 amino acids. Looked up from germline, CDR1 is KGHSH and CDR2 is LQKENI. Trimming removed 2 bases at V and 7 bases at J, with 14 bases between. Here the CDR3 DNA reads TGTGCCAGCTCACCAGTAGGAGGTCGGGGTGAAGCTTTCTTT. This sequence encodes CASSPVGGRGEAFF.